These 20 T cell receptor beta chains came from one sample sequenced in a study of regulatory T cells in long-lasting Graves disease. The time point here: newly diagnosed GD, antithyroid drugs for less than 3 months. PBMCs provided the RNA from which the TCR library was made. CDR3 regions were amplified by Arm-PCR using iRepertoire HTBI primers to build TCR beta libraries. TCRdb processed the multiplex PCR reads anew with MiXCR; each CDR3 protein has one entry. Of 440,000 or so distinct CDR3 sequences in the sample, about 17% are singletons; the top ten hold about 10%. The same specimen was also included in a second study, on T cells in Graves' hyperthyroidism and ophthalmopathy.

This sample comprised peripheral blood mononuclear cells (PBMCs), obtained at new diagnosis, from a patient treated with antithyroid drugs. Receptor source: a woman in her 30s with Graves disease.

This clonotype showed up many times. The chain uses TRBV10-3 and TRBJ2-1; 10 bases line up with TRBD2. CDR1 is ENHRY and CDR2 is SYGVKD in the germline V gene. The CDR3 covers 17 residues. The V gene end was trimmed by 5 bases and the J gene end by 6 bases; junction bases not matched to a gene: 13. The CDR3 bases are TGTGCCATCAGTTCTAGCGGGAGAACTATAAAAGGCAATGAGCAGTTCTTC. It yields the protein CAISSSGRTIKGNEQFF.

This clonotype has ten or more counts. The rearrangement links TRBV28 to TRBJ2-7; D remains unclear. The CDR3 loop spans 13 amino acids. Trimming stripped 3 bases from V and 7 bases from J, with 13 bases between. Germline V gene data show CDR1 as MDHEN and CDR2 as SYDVKM. The DNA of the CDR3 is TGTGCCAGCAGTTTTGAGGCCGTGGGTGAGCAGTACTTC. Its protein product is CASSFEAVGEQYF.

Here the CDR3 reads CASSSRGGKTYNEQFF. Here the CDR3 DNA reads TGTGCCAGCAGCTCTAGAGGGGGGAAAACCTACAATGAGCAGTTCTTC. V gene TRBV7-9 combines with J gene TRBJ2-1; possibly TRBD1 or TRBD2 for D (6 bases each). The CDR3 spans 16 residues. Germline V gene lookup returns CDR1 SEHNR and CDR2 FQNEAQ (reference sequence). Trimming cost V 4 bases and J 2 bases, with 15 bases left between them.

This clonotype turned up a few times. The rearrangement joins TRBV9 to TRBJ1-1; D is uncertain. The CDR3 is 14 amino acids. Germline loops: CDR1 SGDLS, CDR2 YYNGEE. V lost 4 bases and J 3 bases, leaving 13 bases between the germline ends. CDR3 sequence reads: CASSLSWEYTEAFF. CDR3 nucleotide sequence: TGTGCCAGCAGCCTGAGTTGGGAATACACTGAAGCTTTCTTT.

In this sample, this clonotype turned up many times. The chain is built from TRBV6-4 and TRBJ2-2, with unresolved D. CDR3 length equals 14 residues. Germline V CDR1 and CDR2: MRHNA, SNTAGT. Trimming took off 2 bases at V and 3 bases at J, with 7 bases between the two ends. The CDR3, as DNA: TGTGCCAGCAGTGACGGGCTGGACACCGGGGAGCTGTTTTTT. It encodes CASSDGLDTGELFF.

This clonotype was seen at least ten times. The chain recombines TRBV5-1 with TRBJ2-2, with 7 nucleotides matching TRBD2. Germline assignment: CDR1 SGHRS and CDR2 YFSETQ. Trimming took 4 bases from V and 7 from J; bases not matched to a gene: 10. CDR3 length: 15 amino acids. As DNA, the CDR3 is TGCGCCAGCAGCCTCCGAAGCGGGATAGGCGGGGAGCTGTTTTTT. Amino acids: CASSLRSGIGGELFF.

Many counts were recorded for this clonotype. V gene TRBV6-2 or TRBV6-3 combines with J gene TRBJ2-3; D is uncertain. Between the trimmed V and J ends, which lost 0 bases and 4 bases, there was a span of 11 bases. Per the germline V gene, CDR1 is MNHEY and CDR2 is SVGEGT. The CDR3 extends over 15 amino acids. CDR3 DNA sequence: TGTGCCAGCAGTTACTCCTTCAGTCGTGCAGATACGCAGTATTTT. It codes for CASSYSFSRADTQYF.

This clonotype was seen at least ten times. The rearrangement uses TRBV29-1 and TRBJ1-2; D not certain. The germline V gene encodes CDR1 SQVTM and CDR2 ANQGSEA. The CDR3 runs to 12 residues. V lost 4 bases and J 2 bases, leaving 8 bases between the germline ends. CDR3 nucleotide sequence: TGCAGCGTTGCCGCGCAAAACTATGGCTACACCTTC. As protein: CSVAAQNYGYTF. The whole variable domain, filled in from reference TRBV29-1 and TRBJ1-2, reads SAVISQKPSRDICQRGTSLTIQCQVDSQVTMMFWYRQQPGQSLTLIATANQGSEATYESGFVIDKFPISRPNLTFSTLTVSNMSPEDSSIYLCSVAAQNYGYTFGSGTRLTVV.

There are many counts of this clonotype. This rearrangement joins TRBV9 to TRBJ1-1; D remains unclear. Germline CDR1 is SGDLS and CDR2 is YYNGEE. Trimming left V 0 bases short and J 4 bases short, with 7 bases between. The CDR3 extends over 13 amino acids. CDR3 DNA sequence: TGTGCCAGCAGCGTAGCTTGGGGCACTGAAGCTTTCTTT. It translates to CASSVAWGTEAFF.

Many counts were recorded for this clonotype. This chain links TRBV20-1 with TRBJ2-1, with D uncertain. The germline CDR1 and CDR2 sequences are DFQATT and SNEGSKA (reference sequence). The CDR3 extends over 12 amino acids. V was pared by 2 bases and J by 9 bases, with 11 bases between. CDR3 in DNA: TGCAGTGCTAGATACACCGGGCCTGAGCAGTTCTTC. Translating gives CSARYTGPEQFF.

This clonotype was seen many times. This sequence joins TRBV6-5 and TRBJ2-1, with TRBD1 matching 7 bases. The CDR3 is made up of 15 amino acids. The V gene's germline CDR1 is MNHEY and CDR2 SVGAGI. V was pared by 3 bases and J by 1 base, with 3 bases of the junction left unmatched. The CDR3 DNA reads as TGTGCCAGCAGTTATCCGGGACAGTCCTACAATGAGCAGTTCTTC. As protein: CASSYPGQSYNEQFF.

This clonotype was counted only a few times. This rearrangement joins TRBV24-1 to TRBJ2-2; TRBD1 agrees at 8 bases. Germline loops: CDR1 KGHDR, CDR2 SFDVKD. The V gene end was trimmed by 5 bases and the J gene end by 1 base; junction bases not matched to a gene: 5. The CDR3 contains 16 residues. The DNA of the CDR3 is TGTGCCACCAGTGGGACAGGGAGGATGAACACCGGGGAGCTGTTTTTT. Protein product: CATSGTGRMNTGELFF.

J is TRBJ2-3 and V is TRBV20-1; the match to TRBD1 covers 12 bases. V shed 6 bases, J shed 5 bases, and the junction held 6 bases outside the gene matches. The CDR3 totals 14 residues. Germline CDR1 DFQATT, CDR2 SNEGSKA (reference sequence). CDR3 amino acids: CSAGDRGRKDTQYF. CDR3 nucleotides: TGCAGTGCAGGGGACAGGGGGCGAAAAGATACGCAGTATTTT.

The genes are TRBV20-1 and TRBJ1-2, with 7 bases fitting TRBD1. This CDR3 spans 19 amino acids. Trimming at V came to 1 base and at J to 4 bases, leaving 21 bases not matched to a gene. Germline lookup yields CDR1 DFQATT and CDR2 SNEGSKA (reference sequence). The DNA for the CDR3 is TGCAGTGCTAGAGTCAGAGGAGATACCGAGACAGGGCCGTTCTATGGCTACACCTTC. Its protein is CSARVRGDTETGPFYGYTF.

On this clonotype itself: An end of the junction does not agree with germline; a read error may underlie this. This chain uses TRBV7-9 with TRBJ2-6, with a weak D call TRBD1 (5 bases). Germline V gene lookup returns CDR1 SEHNR and CDR2 FQNEAQ (reference sequence). There are 19 residues in the CDR3. CDR3 nucleotide sequence: TGTGCCAGCAGCTCCTCTTTCAAGCGCTCCAACTCTGGGGCCAACGTCCTGATTTTC. Its protein product is CASSSSFKRSNSGANVLIF.

Details on this clonotype: It may be a read error: a sequence one base away is much more abundant. The chain combines TRBV15 with TRBJ2-1; tentatively, D is TRBD1 or TRBD2 (5 bases each). Germline lookup yields CDR1 LNHNV and CDR2 YYDKDF (reference sequence). This CDR3 comprises 14 residues. The CDR3 nucleotides are TGTGCCACCAGCAGGGGGGATAAACCACGCGAGCAGCTCTTC. This gives the protein CATSRGDKPREQLF.

This clonotype was seen repeatedly, ten times or more. The chain combines TRBV18 with TRBJ2-7; tentatively, D is TRBD2 (5 bases). Germline values: CDR1 KGHSH, CDR2 LQKENI. V dropped 3 bases and J dropped 6 bases, with 18 bases sitting between them. The CDR3 is 15 residues long. Here the CDR3 reads CASSPLTSMSSEQYF. CDR3 nucleotides: TGTGCCAGCTCACCCCTCACTAGTATGTCGAGCGAGCAGTACTTC.

This clonotype was observed at least ten times. This chain connects TRBV2 to TRBJ2-1; 10 bases map to TRBD1. Germline V lookup: CDR1 SNHLY, CDR2 FYNNEI. Trimming removed 7 bases from V and 5 bases from J; junction bases left unmatched: 11. This CDR3 has 16 amino acids. The CDR3 sequence is CASTHYRDRGHNEQFF. The CDR3 DNA follows: TGTGCCAGCACTCATTACCGGGACAGGGGCCACAATGAGCAGTTCTTC.

At least ten counts were recorded for this clonotype. This chain connects TRBV12-3 or TRBV12-4 to TRBJ2-1; no clear D. CDR3 length: 14 amino acids. Deletions cut 0 bases from V and 5 bases from J, with 8 bases between. DNA of the CDR3: TGTGCCAGCAGTTTAGCGGCCGGAAACAATGAGCAGTTCTTC. It specifies CASSLAAGNNEQFF.

This clonotype was observed many times. The V gene is TRBV2, the J gene TRBJ1-1; unclear D gene. The V end lost 3 bases, the J end lost 6 bases, and 14 bases lay between the germline ends. Per germline, CDR1 SNHLY and CDR2 FYNNEI. The CDR3 length is 14 residues. The CDR3 sequence: CASSDTEALSEAFF. The CDR3 nucleotides are TGTGCCAGCAGTGACACAGAGGCTTTATCTGAAGCTTTCTTT.